This record concerns one TCR beta chain sequence. Membership in each cohort depended on participant-reported clinical history. This sample is part of a study of blood T cell repertoires in COVID-19. Method: immunoSEQ multiplex PCR; TCRdb's copy keeps in-frame clones and lacks some. This table holds under 300,000 clones, approximately 84% found once. Source material: PBMCs or T cells enriched from blood (not recorded which). The source is a man aged 35 to 55 who had recovered from COVID-19.

The CDR3 bases are TGCGCCAGCAGCTTGGGCCGGGACAGCTATACCTACGAGCAGTACTTC. This codes for CASSLGRDSYTYEQYF. The genes are TRBV5-1 and TRBJ2-7, with 7 bases identical to TRBD1. The CDR3 sequence is 16 residues long. With 0 bases clipped from V and 2 bases from J, the junction kept 8 bases outside the gene matches. The germline V gene has CDR1 SGHRS and CDR2 YFSETQ.